The 18 T cell receptor beta chains listed next were all sequenced from one sample in a study of PD-L1 blockade in urothelial cancer. The data were produced by immunoSEQ multiplex PCR, yet TCRdb's version contains in-frame clones alone and is incomplete. Of tens of thousands of clones listed, around four fifths are singletons. Time point indicated: pretreatment peripheral blood. Material: PBMCs, obtained around atezolizumab (anti-PD-L1) treatment. The receptors stem from a man aged 55-75 years with urothelial cancer.

The rearrangement links TRBV19 to TRBJ1-6; D not resolved. Trimming cost V 6 bases and J 8 bases, with 11 bases left between them. Per the germline V gene, CDR1 is LNHDA and CDR2 is SQIVND (reference sequence). The CDR3 length is 13 residues. The CDR3 region is CASSITRDSPLHF. CDR3 in DNA: TGTGCCAGTAGCATAACTCGGGATTCACCCCTCCACTTT.

The chain joins TRBV19 to TRBJ2-5; TRBD1 aligns across 8 bases. The CDR3 is made up of 15 amino acids. Per the germline V gene, CDR1 is LNHDA and CDR2 is SQIVND (reference sequence). V shed 3 bases, J shed 2 bases, and the junction held 5 bases outside the gene matches. This chain's CDR3 is CASSIGTGSQETQYF. Written as DNA, the CDR3 is TGTGCCAGTAGTATCGGGACAGGCTCTCAAGAGACCCAGTACTTC.

The V gene is TRBV23-1, the J gene TRBJ1-4, with D perhaps matching TRBD1 (5 bases). TRBV23-1 is known as an ORF, though its function is uncertain. V lost 6 bases and J lost 5, with 13 bases in between. The CDR3 spans 14 residues. The CDR3 is CASRLTDENEKLFF. DNA of the CDR3: TGCGCCAGCAGACTGACAGACGAAAATGAAAAACTGTTTTTT.

The chain recombines TRBV6-1 with TRBJ1-1, with D possibly matching TRBD1 (6 bases). Germline lookup yields CDR1 MNHNS and CDR2 SASEGT. V was pared by 7 bases and J by 4 bases, with 16 bases between. CDR3 length equals 14 residues. The CDR3: CASILGGFGTEAFF. The CDR3, as DNA: TGTGCCAGCATCCTTGGGGGCTTCGGCACTGAAGCTTTCTTT.

In its sample, this clone was seen once. This sequence joins TRBV2 and TRBJ2-4, with D possibly TRBD1 on 5 matching bases. Trimming stripped 8 bases from V and 0 bases from J, with 14 bases between. The germline V gene encodes CDR1 SNHLY and CDR2 FYNNEI. The CDR3 extends over 15 amino acids. CDR3: CASSRQLIAKNIQYF. The CDR3 DNA sequence: TGTGCCAGCTCGCGACAGCTCATAGCCAAAAACATTCAGTACTTC.

This clone was observed a single time. This chain links TRBV6-1 with TRBJ1-2, with 7 bases lining up with TRBD1. The CDR3 runs to 14 residues. The germline V gene has CDR1 MNHNS and CDR2 SASEGT. Trimming took 6 bases from V and 8 from J; bases not matched to a gene: 12. CDR3 sequence: CASRSPGQKSGYTF. The CDR3 bases are TGTGCCAGCAGATCCCCGGGACAGAAATCCGGCTACACCTTC.

The chain is built from TRBV20-1 and TRBJ2-7; D is undetermined. This CDR3 comprises 10 residues. CDR1 and CDR2 (germline): DFQATT, SNEGSKA (reference sequence). Trimming stripped 1 base from V and 5 bases from J, with 3 bases between. CDR3 region: CSARVNEQYF. CDR3 nucleotide sequence: TGCAGTGCTAGAGTTAACGAGCAGTACTTC.

CDR3 protein: CASSQTGQGAFTGELFF. CDR3 sequence (DNA): TGTGCCAGCAGTCAGACCGGACAGGGGGCTTTCACCGGGGAGCTGTTTTTT. The chain carries TRBV27 and TRBJ2-2, with 11 bases lining up with TRBD1. The germline V gene has CDR1 MNHEY and CDR2 SMNVEV (reference sequence). V gave up 5 bases and J gave up 4 bases; unmatched junction bases: 9. This CDR3 has 17 residues.

The DNA for the CDR3 is TGTGCCAGCAGTTTTTCAGCTAACTATGGCTACACCTTC. This codes for CASSFSANYGYTF. This chain uses TRBV28 with TRBJ1-2, with D hard to call. Germline V CDR1 and CDR2: MDHEN, SYDVKM. Trimming cost V 3 bases and J 0 bases, with 5 bases left between them. The CDR3 contains 13 residues.

The V call is TRBV18, the J call TRBJ2-7; 7 nucleotides align to TRBD1. Germline V gene lookup returns CDR1 KGHSH and CDR2 LQKENI. The V gene end was trimmed by 3 bases and the J gene end by 3 bases; junction bases not matched to a gene: 5. This CDR3 has 14 amino acids. CDR3 nucleotides: TGTGCCAGCTCACCTGACAGGGATCGCTACGAGCAGTACTTC. It codes for CASSPDRDRYEQYF.

The chain links TRBV7-2 to TRBJ1-1; D is undetermined. There are 14 residues in the CDR3. The germline V and J ends were trimmed by 3 bases and 0 bases, with 8 bases remaining between them. Germline lookup yields CDR1 SGHTA and CDR2 FQGNSA. DNA of the CDR3: TGTGCCAGCAGCTTTACGCACATGAACACTGAAGCTTTCTTT. Translated, it gives CASSFTHMNTEAFF.

The gene calls are TRBV20-1 and TRBJ2-7; D is possibly TRBD2 (6 bases). V lost 1 base to trimming and J lost 9 bases, with 10 bases between them. Germline V gives CDR1 DFQATT, CDR2 SNEGSKA (reference sequence). The CDR3 sequence is 11 residues long. CDR3 residues: CSARVTGGQYF. Here the CDR3 DNA reads TGCAGTGCTAGAGTCACCGGGGGGCAGTACTTC.

The J gene is TRBJ2-7, the V gene TRBV29-1; D perhaps matches TRBD1 (5 bases). CDR1 and CDR2 (germline): SQVTM, ANQGSEA. This CDR3 spans 13 amino acids. Trimming took off 1 base at V and 3 bases at J, with 10 bases between the two ends. CDR3 protein: CSVEAPGRYEQYF. Here the CDR3 DNA reads TGCAGCGTTGAAGCTCCAGGGCGCTACGAGCAGTACTTC.

V gene TRBV19 combines with J gene TRBJ1-5; D unresolved. Per germline, CDR1 LNHDA and CDR2 SQIVND (reference sequence). The CDR3 is 13 amino acids. CDR3 region: CGSGPQSNQPQHF. The CDR3 DNA sequence: TGTGGAAGCGGACCCCAAAGCAATCAGCCCCAGCATTTT. Together with reference TRBV19 and TRBJ1-5, the CDR3 gives the full variable domain: DGGITQSPKYLFRKEGQNVTLSCEQNLNHDAMYWYRQDPGQGLRLIYYSQIVNDFQKGDIAEGYSVSREKKESFPLTVTSAQKNPTAFYLCGSGPQSNQPQHFGDGTRLSIL.

This clone turned up a few times. V is TRBV7-2 and J is TRBJ2-5, with D perhaps matching TRBD1 (5 bases). The CDR3 consists of 15 residues. The V and J ends lost 5 bases and 4 bases respectively, with 17 bases between them. Germline CDR1 and CDR2: SGHTA and FQGNSA. CDR3 sequence: CASSPGSGLRETQYF. The DNA for the CDR3 is TGTGCCAGCAGCCCAGGGTCAGGGTTACGAGAGACCCAGTACTTC.

The V and J genes are TRBV6-1 and TRBJ2-2; D unclear. From germline, CDR1 is MNHNS and CDR2 SASEGT. V was clipped by 3 bases and J by 1 base, with 3 bases between them. CDR3 length: 13 amino acids. The CDR3, as DNA: TGTGCCAGCAGTGACAAGAACACCGGGGAGCTGTTTTTT. Translating gives CASSDKNTGELFF.

This clone was seen only once. The chain is built from TRBV2 and TRBJ2-5, with a possible D match to TRBD2 (6 bases). Germline CDR1 is SNHLY and CDR2 is FYNNEI. Deletions cut 7 bases from V and 6 bases from J, with 18 bases between. The CDR3 is 14 amino acids. CDR3 region: CASTNLRGRQTQYF. CDR3 DNA: TGTGCCAGCACCAACCTCCGAGGGAGGCAGACCCAGTACTTC.

The rearrangement links TRBV30 to TRBJ2-7; D possibly corresponds to TRBD1 (5 bases). CDR1 and CDR2 (germline): GTSNPN, SVGIG (reference sequence). With 4 bases removed from V and 6 bases from J, the gap between germline ends came to 13 bases. This CDR3 region has 12 residues. Here the CDR3 reads CAWKKGVGEQYF. The DNA for the CDR3 is TGTGCCTGGAAGAAAGGGGTAGGCGAGCAGTACTTC.